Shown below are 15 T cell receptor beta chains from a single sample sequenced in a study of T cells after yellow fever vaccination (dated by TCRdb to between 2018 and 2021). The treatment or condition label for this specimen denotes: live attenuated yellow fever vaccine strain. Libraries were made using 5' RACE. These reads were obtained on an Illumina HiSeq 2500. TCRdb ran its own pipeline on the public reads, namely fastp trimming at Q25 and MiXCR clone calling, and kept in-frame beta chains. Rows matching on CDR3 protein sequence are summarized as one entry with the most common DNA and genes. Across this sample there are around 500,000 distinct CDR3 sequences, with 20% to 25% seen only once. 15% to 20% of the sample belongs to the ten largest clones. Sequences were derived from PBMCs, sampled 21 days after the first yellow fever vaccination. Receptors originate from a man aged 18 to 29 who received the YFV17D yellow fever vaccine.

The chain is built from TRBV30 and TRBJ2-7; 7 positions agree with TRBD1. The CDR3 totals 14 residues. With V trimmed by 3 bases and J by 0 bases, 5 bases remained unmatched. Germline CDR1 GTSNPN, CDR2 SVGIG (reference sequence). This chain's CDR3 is CAWSGTVLSYEQYF. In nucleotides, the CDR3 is TGTGCCTGGAGCGGGACAGTCCTCTCCTACGAGCAGTACTTC.

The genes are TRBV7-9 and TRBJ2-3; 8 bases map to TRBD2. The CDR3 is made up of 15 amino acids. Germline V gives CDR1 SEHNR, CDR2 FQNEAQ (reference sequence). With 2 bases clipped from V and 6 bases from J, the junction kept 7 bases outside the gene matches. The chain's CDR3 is CASSLQGLGEDTQYF. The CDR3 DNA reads TGTGCCAGCAGCTTACAGGGACTAGGGGAGGATACGCAGTATTTT.

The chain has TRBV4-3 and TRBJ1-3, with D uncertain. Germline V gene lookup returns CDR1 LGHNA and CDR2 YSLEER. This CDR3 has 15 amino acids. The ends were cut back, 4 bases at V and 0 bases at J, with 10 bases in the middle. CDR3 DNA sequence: TGCGCCAGCAGCCTACTGATAGGCTCTGGAAACACCATATATTTT. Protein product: CASSLLIGSGNTIYF.

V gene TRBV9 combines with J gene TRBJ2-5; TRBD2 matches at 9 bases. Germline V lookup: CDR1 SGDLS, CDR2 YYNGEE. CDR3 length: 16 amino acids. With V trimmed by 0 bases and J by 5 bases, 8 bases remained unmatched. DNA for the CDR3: TGTGCCAGCAGCGTAGTTGCGGGGGGGCCCCGGGAGACCCAGTACTTC. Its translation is CASSVVAGGPRETQYF.

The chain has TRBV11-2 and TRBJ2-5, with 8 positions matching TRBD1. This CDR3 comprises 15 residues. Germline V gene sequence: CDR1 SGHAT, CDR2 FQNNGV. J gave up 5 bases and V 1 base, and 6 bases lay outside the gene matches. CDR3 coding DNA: TGTGCCAGCAGCTTAGGTGTCAGGGGGCCGGAGACCCAGTACTTC. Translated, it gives CASSLGVRGPETQYF. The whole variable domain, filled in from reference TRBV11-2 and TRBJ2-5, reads EAGVAQSPRYKIIEKRQSVAFWCNPISGHATLYWYQQILGQGPKLLIQFQNNGVVDDSQLPKDRFSAERLKGVDSTLKIQPAKLEDSAVYLCASSLGVRGPETQYFGPGTRLLVL.

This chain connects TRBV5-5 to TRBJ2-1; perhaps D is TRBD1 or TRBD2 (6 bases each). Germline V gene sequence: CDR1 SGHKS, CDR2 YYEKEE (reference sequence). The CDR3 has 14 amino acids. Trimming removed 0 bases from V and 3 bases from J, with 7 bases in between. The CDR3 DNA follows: TGTGCCAGCAGCTTGGAGGGGGGCTACAATGAGCAGTTCTTC. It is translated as CASSLEGGYNEQFF.

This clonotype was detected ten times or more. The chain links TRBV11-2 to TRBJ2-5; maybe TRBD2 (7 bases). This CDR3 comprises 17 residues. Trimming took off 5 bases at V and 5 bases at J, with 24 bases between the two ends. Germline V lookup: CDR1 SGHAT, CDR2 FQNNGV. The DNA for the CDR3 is TGTGCCAGCAGCCGACGAGGTGGCAGGGGAGGGTTGGAGACCCAGTACTTC. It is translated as CASSRRGGRGGLETQYF. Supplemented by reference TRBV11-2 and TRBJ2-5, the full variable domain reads EAGVAQSPRYKIIEKRQSVAFWCNPISGHATLYWYQQILGQGPKLLIQFQNNGVVDDSQLPKDRFSAERLKGVDSTLKIQPAKLEDSAVYLCASSRRGGRGGLETQYFGPGTRLLVL.

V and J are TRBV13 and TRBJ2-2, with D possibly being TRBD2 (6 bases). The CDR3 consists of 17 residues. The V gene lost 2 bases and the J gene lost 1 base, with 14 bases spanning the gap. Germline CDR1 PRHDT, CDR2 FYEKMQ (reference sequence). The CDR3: CASSLSPLARNTGELFF. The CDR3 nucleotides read TGTGCCAGCAGCTTATCCCCCCTAGCGAGGAACACCGGGGAGCTGTTTTTT.

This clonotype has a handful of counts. The CDR3 coding sequence is TGTGCCAGCAGCGTAACAGGGGGTTTTTTAGAGACCCAGTACTTC. Translated, it gives CASSVTGGFLETQYF. The chain is built from TRBV11-2 and TRBJ2-5; the match to TRBD1 covers 8 bases. Germline CDR1 and CDR2: SGHAT and FQNNGV. V lost 5 bases and J lost 4; bases outside the gene matches: 9. This CDR3 has 15 amino acids.

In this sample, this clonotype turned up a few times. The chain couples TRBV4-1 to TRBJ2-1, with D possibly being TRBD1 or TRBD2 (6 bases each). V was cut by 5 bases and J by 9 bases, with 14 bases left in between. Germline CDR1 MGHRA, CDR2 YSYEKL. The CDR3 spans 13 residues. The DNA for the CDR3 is TGCGCCAGCAGCGACGGGGGCCCCGGTGAGCAGTTCTTC. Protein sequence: CASSDGGPGEQFF.

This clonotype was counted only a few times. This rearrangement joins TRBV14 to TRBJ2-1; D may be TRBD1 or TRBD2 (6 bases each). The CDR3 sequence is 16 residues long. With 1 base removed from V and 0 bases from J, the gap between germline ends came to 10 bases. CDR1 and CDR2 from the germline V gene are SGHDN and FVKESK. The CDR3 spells CASSQGGTSSYNEQFF. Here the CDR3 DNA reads TGTGCCAGCAGCCAAGGCGGGACAAGCTCCTACAATGAGCAGTTCTTC.

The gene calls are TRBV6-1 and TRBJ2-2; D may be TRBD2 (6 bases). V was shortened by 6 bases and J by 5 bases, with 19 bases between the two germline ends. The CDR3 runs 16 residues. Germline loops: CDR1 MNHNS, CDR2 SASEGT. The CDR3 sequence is CASSPTGDALTGELFF. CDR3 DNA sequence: TGTGCCAGCAGCCCCACGGGAGATGCTTTAACCGGGGAGCTGTTTTTT.

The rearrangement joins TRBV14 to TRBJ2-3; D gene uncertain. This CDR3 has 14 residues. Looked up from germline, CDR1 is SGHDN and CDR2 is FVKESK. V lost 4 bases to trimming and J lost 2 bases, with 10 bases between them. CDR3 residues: CASSPRKATDTQYF. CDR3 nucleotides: TGTGCCAGCAGCCCCCGGAAAGCCACAGATACGCAGTATTTT.

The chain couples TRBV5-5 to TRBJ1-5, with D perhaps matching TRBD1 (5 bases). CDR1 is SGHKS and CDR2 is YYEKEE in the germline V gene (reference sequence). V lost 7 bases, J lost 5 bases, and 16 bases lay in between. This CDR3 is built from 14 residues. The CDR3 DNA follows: TGTGCCAGCCCACGGGCAGGGCTCGATCAGCCCCAGCATTTT. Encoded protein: CASPRAGLDQPQHF.

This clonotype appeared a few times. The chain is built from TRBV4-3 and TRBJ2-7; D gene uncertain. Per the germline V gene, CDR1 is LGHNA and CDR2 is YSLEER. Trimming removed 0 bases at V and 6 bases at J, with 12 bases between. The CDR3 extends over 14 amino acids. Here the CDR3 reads CASSQEETESEQYV. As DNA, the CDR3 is TGCGCCAGCAGCCAAGAGGAGACGGAGTCCGAGCAGTACGTC.